One sample yielded the 27 T cell receptor beta chains listed below, sequenced in a study of blood T cell repertoires in COVID-19. Sequencing was performed with immunoSEQ multiplex PCR; in TCRdb, only in-frame clones are kept and a portion is missing. The sample lists 110,000 or so clones; roughly 82% were seen once. Sequenced sample: peripheral blood. These receptors all come from a woman aged 40 to 50 with acute or convalescent COVID-19.

The chain joins TRBV7-8 to TRBJ2-7; the D gene is possibly TRBD2 (7 bases). This CDR3 region has 17 residues. The germline V gene has CDR1 SGHVS and CDR2 FQNEAQ. V lost 5 bases and J lost 5, with 25 bases in between. The CDR3 reads CASSPSGGGRSLNEQYF. The CDR3 region has the DNA TGTGCCAGCAGCCCTTCTGGGGGGGGCCGCTCACTCAACGAGCAGTACTTC.

The chain employs TRBV27 and TRBJ2-1; D uncertain. V was trimmed by 0 bases and J by 7 bases, leaving 10 bases between them. The length of the CDR3 is 14 residues. The germline gives CDR1 MNHEY, CDR2 SMNVEV (reference sequence). CDR3 coding DNA: TGTGCCAGCAGTTTATCGTCTGGAGAAAATGAGCAGTTCTTC. This codes for CASSLSSGENEQFF.

This chain joins TRBV3-1 (or the pseudogene TRBV3-2) and TRBJ1-4; possible D gene TRBD1, 6 bases. The CDR3 consists of 13 residues. V dropped 8 bases and J dropped 5 bases, with 12 bases sitting between them. Germline CDR1 reads LGHDT; CDR2 reads YNNKEL (reference sequence). The CDR3 loop is CASRDMGNEKLFF. The CDR3 DNA reads TGTGCCAGCCGGGACATGGGCAATGAAAAACTGTTTTTT.

The rearrangement joins TRBV6-6 to TRBJ2-7; 8 bases map to TRBD2. Germline assignment: CDR1 MNHNY and CDR2 SVGAGI (reference sequence). This CDR3 comprises 16 residues. The J segment lost 3 bases and the V segment lost 7 bases, leaving 14 bases of the junction unmatched. CDR3 protein: CASTDGSGGISYEQYF. In DNA, the CDR3 is TGTGCCAGCACCGACGGGAGCGGGGGAATAAGCTACGAGCAGTACTTC.

The chain has TRBV5-8 and TRBJ2-7, with TRBD1 matching 12 bases. The CDR3 is made up of 14 amino acids. Germline values: CDR1 SGHTS, CDR2 YDEGEE. V shed 3 bases, J shed 7 bases, and the junction held 5 bases outside the gene matches. CDR3 DNA: TGTGCCAGCAGCTGGGGACAGGGGGCGAGTGAGCAGTACTTC. This sequence encodes CASSWGQGASEQYF. Full variable domain (missing parts from reference TRBV5-8 and TRBJ2-7): EAGVTQSPTHLIKTRGQQATLRCSPISGHTSVYWYQQALGLGLQFLLWYDEGEERNRGNFPPRFSGRQFPNYSSELNVNALELEDSALYLCASSWGQGASEQYFGPGTRLTVT.

This chain connects TRBV27 to TRBJ2-7, with TRBD1 matching over 10 bases. The CDR3 covers 14 residues. The trim removed 8 bases at V and 6 bases at J, leaving 10 bases unmatched. CDR1 is MNHEY and CDR2 is SMNVEV in the germline V gene (reference sequence). This chain's CDR3 is CASGDPGQGTEQYF. The CDR3 DNA reads as TGTGCCAGCGGCGACCCGGGACAGGGGACCGAGCAGTACTTC.

The CDR3 spells CASSAGGGVPLHF. The DNA of the CDR3 is TGTGCCAGCAGTGCCGGCGGGGGAGTCCCCCTCCACTTT. This rearrangement joins TRBV6-4 to TRBJ1-6; TRBD1 might be the D (5 bases). V was clipped by 4 bases and J by 13 bases, with 14 bases between them. Germline V gene data show CDR1 as MRHNA and CDR2 as SNTAGT. This CDR3 comprises 13 residues.

By proportion, this clone is medium-sized (0.01 to 0.1%). The V gene is TRBV19, the J gene TRBJ2-7; D is ambiguous. The CDR3 has 13 amino acids. In germline, CDR1 is LNHDA, CDR2 SQIVND (reference sequence). The V end was cut by 7 bases, the J end by 4 bases, with 14 bases between. The CDR3, as DNA: TGTGCCAGTACTGGCACTACCGGGTACGAGCAGTACTTC. Amino acid sequence: CASTGTTGYEQYF. The full variable domain, with the rest looked up from reference TRBV19 and TRBJ2-7, is DGGITQSPKYLFRKEGQNVTLSCEQNLNHDAMYWYRQDPGQGLRLIYYSQIVNDFQKGDIAEGYSVSREKKESFPLTVTSAQKNPTAFYLCASTGTTGYEQYFGPGTRLTVT.

The V and J genes are TRBV7-2 and TRBJ2-3, with 7 bases lining up with TRBD2. Per the germline V gene, CDR1 is SGHTA and CDR2 is FQGNSA. The CDR3 is 17 amino acids. With V trimmed by 2 bases and J by 1 base, 9 bases remained unmatched. The CDR3 DNA is TGTGCCAGCAGCTTACCCTCCGCGGGGGTGGGCACAGATACGCAGTATTTT. Translation gives CASSLPSAGVGTDTQYF.

The chain couples TRBV30 to TRBJ1-6; TRBD1 might be the D (6 bases). V was cut by 5 bases and J by 4 bases, with 24 bases left in between. Per the germline V gene, CDR1 is GTSNPN and CDR2 is SVGIG (reference sequence). This CDR3 comprises 18 residues. CDR3 nucleotide sequence: TGTGCCTGGGGGAACAGGGCCCCCCGAGAGCTATATAATTCACCCCTCCACTTT. Translating gives CAWGNRAPRELYNSPLHF.

The V and J genes are TRBV5-5 and TRBJ1-1; D perhaps matches TRBD1 (6 bases). Germline CDR1 and CDR2: SGHKS and YYEKEE (reference sequence). This CDR3 has 16 amino acids. V was trimmed by 3 bases and J by 1 base, leaving 16 bases between them. The CDR3 sequence is CASSSITGTSNTEAFF. CDR3 coding DNA: TGTGCCAGCAGCTCCATTACCGGGACATCGAACACTGAAGCTTTCTTT.

Only a few counts were recorded for this clone. The V call is TRBV6-5, the J call TRBJ1-6, with 9 bases matching TRBD1. V shed 1 base, J shed 9 bases, and the junction held 4 bases outside the gene matches. The length of the CDR3 is 15 residues. CDR1 is MNHEY, CDR2 SVGAGI, per germline. The CDR3 loop is CASSYLDRGVSPLHF. The CDR3 coding sequence is TGTGCCAGCAGTTACTTGGACAGGGGAGTTTCACCCCTCCACTTT.

The chain joins TRBV21-1 to TRBJ2-6; TRBD1, as called in the table, went unchecked against the DNA. TRBV21-1 is listed as a pseudogene. The length of the CDR3 is 21 residues. Here the CDR3 reads CASSTRYNLQGLKSGANVLTF. CDR3 DNA sequence: TGTGCCAGCAGCACCCGTTATAACCTACAGGGCCTAAAATCTGGGGCCAACGTCCTGACTTTC.

The rearrangement links TRBV3-1 (or the pseudogene TRBV3-2) to TRBJ1-4; D is possibly TRBD1 (5 bases). Germline values: CDR1 LGHDT, CDR2 YNNKEL (reference sequence). The CDR3 is 16 residues long. V was shortened by 0 bases and J by 7 bases, with 15 bases between the two germline ends. The CDR3 protein is CASSQDMAGRGEKLFF. CDR3 coding DNA: TGTGCCAGCAGCCAAGATATGGCAGGGCGCGGTGAAAAACTGTTTTTT.

V gene TRBV5-4 combines with J gene TRBJ1-6; D is ambiguous. Germline V gene data show CDR1 as SGHNT and CDR2 as YYREEE (reference sequence). CDR3 length: 14 amino acids. Trimming removed 4 bases from V and 2 bases from J, with 7 bases in between. The CDR3 coding sequence is TGTGCCAGCAGCATAACGGCCTATAATTCACCCCTCCACTTT. Residues: CASSITAYNSPLHF.

V gene TRBV5-1 combines with J gene TRBJ1-5, with D possibly matching TRBD1 (5 bases). This CDR3 has 13 residues. Germline loops: CDR1 SGHRS, CDR2 YFSETQ. V gave up 4 bases and J gave up 7 bases, with 12 bases separating them. The CDR3 DNA sequence: TGCGCCAGCAGCCTGAATGGGGCCCAGCCCCAGCATTTT. Translation: CASSLNGAQPQHF.

The chain recombines TRBV7-2 with TRBJ2-7; 7 nucleotides line up with TRBD1. Germline V gene data show CDR1 as SGHTA and CDR2 as FQGNSA. The CDR3 consists of 13 residues. With V trimmed by 4 bases and J by 10 bases, 10 bases remained unmatched. CDR3 in amino acids: CASSYRIRDSQYF. For the CDR3, the DNA is TGTGCCAGCAGCTACCGAATCCGGGACAGCCAGTACTTC.

This chain uses TRBV9 with TRBJ1-2; 7 positions match TRBD1. The CDR3 spans 18 residues. The V and J ends lost 4 bases and 0 bases, in that order; junction bases with no gene match: 15. Germline loops: CDR1 SGDLS, CDR2 YYNGEE. This chain's CDR3 is CASSYRPYADRANYGYTF. DNA for the CDR3: TGTGCCAGCAGCTACCGACCGTATGCCGACAGGGCTAACTATGGCTACACCTTC.

This chain connects TRBV5-1 to TRBJ1-2, with 8 positions matching TRBD1. The V and J ends lost 0 bases and 5 bases, in that order; junction bases with no gene match: 9. There are 16 residues in the CDR3. Germline CDR1 reads SGHRS; CDR2 reads YFSETQ. The CDR3 coding sequence is TGCGCCAGCAGCTTGGGGATGACAGGGGCCCGGTATGGCTACACCTTC. Its protein product is CASSLGMTGARYGYTF.

The chain links TRBV3-1 (or the pseudogene TRBV3-2) to TRBJ2-1; D is possibly TRBD1 (5 bases). Germline values: CDR1 LGHDT, CDR2 YNNKEL (reference sequence). CDR3 length: 15 amino acids. V was cut by 2 bases and J by 2 bases, with 10 bases left in between. For the CDR3, the DNA is TGTGCCAGCAGCCAAAGCAGGGTCCCCTACAATGAGCAGTTCTTC. This gives the protein CASSQSRVPYNEQFF.

The genes are TRBV9 and TRBJ2-1; 10 bases are shared with TRBD2. The germline CDR1 and CDR2 sequences are SGDLS and YYNGEE. The CDR3 has 13 residues. The trim removed 4 bases at V and 10 bases at J, leaving 5 bases unmatched. The CDR3 sequence: CASSISSGGEQFF. The CDR3 region has the DNA TGTGCCAGCAGCATCTCTAGCGGGGGCGAGCAGTTCTTC.

The rearrangement uses TRBV7-2 and TRBJ1-2; D possibly corresponds to TRBD1 (6 bases). Trimming removed 1 base at V and 3 bases at J, with 12 bases between. The CDR3 runs to 15 residues. Germline values: CDR1 SGHTA, CDR2 FQGNSA. CDR3 nucleotide sequence: TGTGCCAGCAGCTTAGGAAGACAGGTGGACTATGGCTACACCTTC. It specifies CASSLGRQVDYGYTF.

The V and J genes are TRBV9 and TRBJ2-2; 7 positions agree with TRBD2. Per germline, CDR1 SGDLS and CDR2 YYNGEE. The V segment lost 3 bases and the J segment 6 bases; nucleotides outside the gene matches: 5. This CDR3 contains 14 residues. CDR3 nucleotides: TGTGCCAGCAGCGCGGGGGGTGTACCCGGGGAGCTGTTTTTT. Translated: CASSAGGVPGELFF.

The rearrangement links TRBV18 to TRBJ2-1; D is unclear. Germline CDR1 reads KGHSH; CDR2 reads LQKENI. The CDR3 extends over 14 amino acids. With 0 bases removed from V and 5 bases from J, the gap between germline ends came to 8 bases. CDR3 in DNA: TGTGCCAGCTCACCACCGTCCAAAAACAATGAGCAGTTCTTC. The encoded protein is CASSPPSKNNEQFF.

This clone was detected only once. J is TRBJ2-7 and V is TRBV5-6, with D unclear. Trimming shortened V by 4 bases and J by 5 bases, and 7 bases separated the two germline ends. The CDR3 is made up of 11 amino acids. CDR1 and CDR2 (germline): SGHDT, YYEEEE. CDR3 sequence (DNA): TGTGCCAGCAGCCACCGGGACGAGCAGTACTTC. Amino acid sequence: CASSHRDEQYF.

A remark on this clone: No DNA is shown, since the ends of the CDR3 on it are uncertain; the CDR3 is the one TCRdb lists. V is TRBV2 and J is TRBJ2-3; TRBD2 is taken as the D call from the table, unchecked against the DNA. The V gene's germline CDR1 is SNHLY and CDR2 FYNNEI. The CDR3 is made up of 16 amino acids, end residues included. This CDR3 reads CASSDFRGGLTDTQYF.

The rearrangement joins TRBV18 to TRBJ2-1; TRBD2 aligns across 14 bases. The length of the CDR3 is 18 residues. V was pared by 5 bases and J by 7 bases, with 13 bases of the junction left unmatched. Germline loops: CDR1 KGHSH, CDR2 LQKENI. The CDR3, as DNA: TGTGCCAGCTCAGACGGACTAGCGGGGGGCTCCGGAACTAATGAGCAGTTCTTC. Encoded protein: CASSDGLAGGSGTNEQFF.